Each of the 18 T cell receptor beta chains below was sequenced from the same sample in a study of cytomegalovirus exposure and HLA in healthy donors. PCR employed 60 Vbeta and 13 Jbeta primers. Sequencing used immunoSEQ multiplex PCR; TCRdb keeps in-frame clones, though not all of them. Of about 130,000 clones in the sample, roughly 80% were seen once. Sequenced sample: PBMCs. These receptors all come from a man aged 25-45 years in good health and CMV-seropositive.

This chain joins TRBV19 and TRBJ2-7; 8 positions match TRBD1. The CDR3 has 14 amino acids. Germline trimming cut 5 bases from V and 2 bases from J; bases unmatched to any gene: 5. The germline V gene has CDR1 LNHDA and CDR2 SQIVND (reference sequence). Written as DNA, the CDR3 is TGTGCCAGTAGTTTGGACAGGGAGGCCTACGAGCAGTACTTC. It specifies CASSLDREAYEQYF.

CDR3 nucleotides: TGTGCCAGCAGTGAAGCCTCGGTAATCGACTACGAGCAGTACTTC. Its translation: CASSEASVIDYEQYF. The chain links TRBV6-1 to TRBJ2-7; the D is unclear. V was trimmed by 0 bases and J by 3 bases, leaving 12 bases between them. CDR3 length: 15 residues. The germline gives CDR1 MNHNS, CDR2 SASEGT.

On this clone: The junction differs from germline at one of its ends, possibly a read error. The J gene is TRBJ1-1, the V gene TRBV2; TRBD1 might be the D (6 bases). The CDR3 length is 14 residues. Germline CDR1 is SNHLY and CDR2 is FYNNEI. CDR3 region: CASREGQKNTEAFF. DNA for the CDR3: TGTGCCAGCAGAGAAGGACAGAAGAACACTGAAGCTTTCTTT. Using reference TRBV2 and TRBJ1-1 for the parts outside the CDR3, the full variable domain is EPEVTQTPSHQVTQMGQEVILRCVPISNHLYFYWYRQILGQKVEFLVSFYNNEISEKSEIFDDQFSVERPDGSNFTLKIRSTKLEDSAMYFCASREGQKNTEAFFGQGTRLTVV.

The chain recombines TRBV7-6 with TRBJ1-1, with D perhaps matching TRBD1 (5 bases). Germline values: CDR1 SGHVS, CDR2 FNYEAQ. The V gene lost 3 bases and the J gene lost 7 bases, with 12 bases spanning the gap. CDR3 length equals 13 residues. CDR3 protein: CASSLEGVGEAFF. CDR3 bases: TGTGCCAGCAGCTTGGAAGGGGTGGGTGAAGCTTTCTTT.

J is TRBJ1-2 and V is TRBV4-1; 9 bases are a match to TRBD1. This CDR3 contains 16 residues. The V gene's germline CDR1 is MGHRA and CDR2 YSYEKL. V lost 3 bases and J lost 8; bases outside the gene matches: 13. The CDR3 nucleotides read TGCGCCAGCAGCCATATAACGGGACAGGGTAGTATGGGCTACACCTTC. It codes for CASSHITGQGSMGYTF.

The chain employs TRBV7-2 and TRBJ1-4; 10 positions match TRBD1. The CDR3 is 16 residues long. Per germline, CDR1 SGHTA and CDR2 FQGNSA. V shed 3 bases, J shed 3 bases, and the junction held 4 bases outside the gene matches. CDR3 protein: CASSLTGGQANEKLFF. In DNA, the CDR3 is TGTGCCAGCAGCTTGACAGGGGGCCAAGCTAATGAAAAACTGTTTTTT.

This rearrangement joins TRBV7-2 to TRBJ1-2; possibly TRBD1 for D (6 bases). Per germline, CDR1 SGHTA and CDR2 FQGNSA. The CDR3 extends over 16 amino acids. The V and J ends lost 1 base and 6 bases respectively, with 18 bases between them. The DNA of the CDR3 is TGTGCCAGCAGCTTAGGTCGCGGACAGACCTTGAATGGCTACACCTTC. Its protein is CASSLGRGQTLNGYTF.

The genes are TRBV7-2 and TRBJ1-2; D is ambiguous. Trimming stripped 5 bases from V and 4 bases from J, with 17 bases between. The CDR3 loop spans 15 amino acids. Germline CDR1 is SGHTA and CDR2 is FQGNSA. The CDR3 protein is CASSPQTGSFYGYTF. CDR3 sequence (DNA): TGTGCCAGCAGCCCACAAACTGGGAGCTTCTATGGCTACACCTTC.

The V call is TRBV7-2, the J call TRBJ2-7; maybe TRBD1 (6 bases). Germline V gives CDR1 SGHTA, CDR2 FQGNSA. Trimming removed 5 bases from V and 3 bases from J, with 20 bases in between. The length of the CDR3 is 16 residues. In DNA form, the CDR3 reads TGTGCCAGCAGCCTGGGTCAGGCAGGGGAATGCTACGAGCAGTACTTC. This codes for CASSLGQAGECYEQYF.

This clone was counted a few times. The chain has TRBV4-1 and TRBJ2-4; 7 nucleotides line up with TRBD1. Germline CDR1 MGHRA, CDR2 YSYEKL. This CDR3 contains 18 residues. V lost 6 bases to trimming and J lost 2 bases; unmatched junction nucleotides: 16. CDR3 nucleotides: TGCGCCAGCAGTCCCGCCTTGAGACAGGGTGGAACCAAAAACATTCAGTACTTC. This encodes CASSPALRQGGTKNIQYF.

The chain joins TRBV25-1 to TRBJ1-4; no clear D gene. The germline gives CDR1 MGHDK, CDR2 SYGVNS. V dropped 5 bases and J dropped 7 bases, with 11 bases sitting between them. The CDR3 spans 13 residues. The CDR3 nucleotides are TGTGCCAGCAGTCCGGGTCTGGTTGAAAAACTGTTTTTT. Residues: CASSPGLVEKLFF.

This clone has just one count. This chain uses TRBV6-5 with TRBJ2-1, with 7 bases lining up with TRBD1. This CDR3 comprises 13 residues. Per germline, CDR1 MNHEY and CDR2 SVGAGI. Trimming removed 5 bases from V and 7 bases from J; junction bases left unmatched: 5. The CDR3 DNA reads TGTGCCAGCAGTAACCCGACAGGGAATGAGCAGTTCTTC. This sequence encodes CASSNPTGNEQFF.

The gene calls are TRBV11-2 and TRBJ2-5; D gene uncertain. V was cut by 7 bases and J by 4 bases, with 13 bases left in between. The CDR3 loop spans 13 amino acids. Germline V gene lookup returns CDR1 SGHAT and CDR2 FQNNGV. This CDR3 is CASNLNFGETQYF. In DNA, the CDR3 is TGTGCCAGCAATCTCAACTTCGGAGAGACCCAGTACTTC. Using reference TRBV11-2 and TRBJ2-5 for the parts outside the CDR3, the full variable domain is EAGVAQSPRYKIIEKRQSVAFWCNPISGHATLYWYQQILGQGPKLLIQFQNNGVVDDSQLPKDRFSAERLKGVDSTLKIQPAKLEDSAVYLCASNLNFGETQYFGPGTRLLVL.

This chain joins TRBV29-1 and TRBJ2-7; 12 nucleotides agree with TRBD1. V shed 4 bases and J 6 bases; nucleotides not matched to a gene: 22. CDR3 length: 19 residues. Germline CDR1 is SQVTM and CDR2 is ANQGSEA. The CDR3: CSVVGGDRGLGPSRREQYF. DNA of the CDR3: TGCAGCGTTGTAGGCGGGGACAGGGGGCTAGGCCCCTCGCGACGCGAGCAGTACTTC.

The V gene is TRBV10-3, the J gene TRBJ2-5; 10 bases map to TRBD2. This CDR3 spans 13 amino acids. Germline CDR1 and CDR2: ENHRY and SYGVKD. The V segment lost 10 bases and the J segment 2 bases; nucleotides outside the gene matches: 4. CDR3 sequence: CATTSGLQETQYF. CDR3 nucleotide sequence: TGTGCCACGACTAGCGGGTTACAAGAGACCCAGTACTTC.

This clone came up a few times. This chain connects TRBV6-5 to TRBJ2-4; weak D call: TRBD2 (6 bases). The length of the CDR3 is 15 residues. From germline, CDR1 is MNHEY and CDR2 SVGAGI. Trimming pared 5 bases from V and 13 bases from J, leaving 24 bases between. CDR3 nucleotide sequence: TGTGCCAGCAGTGGGGAACTCGGGACTGTCGATCTCCAGTACTTC. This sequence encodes CASSGELGTVDLQYF.

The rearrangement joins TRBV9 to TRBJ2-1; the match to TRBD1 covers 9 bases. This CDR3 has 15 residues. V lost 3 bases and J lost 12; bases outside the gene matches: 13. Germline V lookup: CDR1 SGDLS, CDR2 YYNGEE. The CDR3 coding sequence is TGTGCCAGCAGCGCTCGGGACAGGGTTAACCGGGGGCAGTTCTTC. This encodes CASSARDRVNRGQFF.

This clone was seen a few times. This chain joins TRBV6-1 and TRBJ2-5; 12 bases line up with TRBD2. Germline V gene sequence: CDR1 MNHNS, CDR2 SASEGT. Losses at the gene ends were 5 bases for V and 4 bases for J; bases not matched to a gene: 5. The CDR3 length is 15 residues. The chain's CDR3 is CASSSGLAGIETQYF. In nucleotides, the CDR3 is TGTGCCAGCAGTTCCGGACTAGCGGGGATAGAGACCCAGTACTTC.